This T cell receptor (beta chain) was sequenced during a study of T cell repertoires in cytomegalovirus infection. Study in general: The authors used CMV epitopes that were HLA-C-restricted (recently identified) and HLA-B-restricted (well studied). Both CMV infection and a matching HLA type were indicated by public TCR beta signatures. Study observations and caveats: Carriers of CMV and the relevant HLA type were discriminated by public TCR beta frequency. The ex vivo response was dominated by HLA-C-restricted CMV-specific TCR beta clonotypes.

TCRdb re-derived calls from the reads in MiXCR, one entry per CDR3 protein. The table lists approximately 73,000 distinct CDR3 sequences, roughly 39% of them singletons. Germline V gene sequence: CDR1 MNHEY, CDR2 SVGEGT. This CDR3 has 15 residues. Unmatched junction bases numbered 6, after V lost 5 bases and J lost 3 bases. In the case of this clonotype: The antigen is not known.

The chain couples TRBV6-2 or TRBV6-3 to TRBJ2-1; 8 bases are a match to TRBD1. Specimen: CD8+ T cells from cultured PBMCs, collected from culture after CMV antigen stimulation. The sequence was collected from a human donor in good health (CMV status not recorded). Some clones in this sample may be carry-over from other donors' samples. Here the CDR3 reads CASSQDREVYNEQFF. CDR3 nucleotides: TGTGCCAGCAGTCAGGACAGGGAGGTCTACAATGAGCAGTTCTTC.